This T cell receptor (beta chain) is drawn from a study of T cell repertoires in cytomegalovirus infection. Each CDR3 protein gets one entry after TCRdb re-called the reads with MiXCR. The sample includes roughly 150,000 distinct CDR3 sequences, 15% to 20% of them seen just once. The length of the CDR3 is 14 residues. Trimming cost V 5 bases and J 1 base, with 10 bases left between them. Germline lookup yields CDR1 SGHVS and CDR2 FQNEAQ. This clonotype was seen only a few times. The chain combines TRBV7-8 with TRBJ2-3; D is unresolved. This TCR was sampled from a human donor in good health (CMV status not recorded). Some clones in this sample may be carry-over from other donors' samples. Material for sequencing was CD8+ T cells from PBMCs. CDR3 DNA: TGTGCCAGCAGCCTCCTTATGGGCACAGATACGCAGTATTTT. This encodes CASSLLMGTDTQYF.